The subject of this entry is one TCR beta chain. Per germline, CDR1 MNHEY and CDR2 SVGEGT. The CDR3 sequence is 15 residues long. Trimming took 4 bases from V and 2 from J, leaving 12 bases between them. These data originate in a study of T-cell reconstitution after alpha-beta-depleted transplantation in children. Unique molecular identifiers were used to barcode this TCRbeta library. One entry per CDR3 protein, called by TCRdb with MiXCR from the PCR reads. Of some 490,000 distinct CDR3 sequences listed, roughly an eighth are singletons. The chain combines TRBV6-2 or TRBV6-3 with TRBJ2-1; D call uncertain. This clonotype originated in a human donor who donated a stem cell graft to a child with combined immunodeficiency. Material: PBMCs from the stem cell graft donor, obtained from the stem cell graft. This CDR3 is CASSLYETAYNEQFF. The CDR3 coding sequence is TGTGCCAGCAGTTTATATGAGACCGCCTACAATGAGCAGTTCTTC.